Each of the 10 T cell receptor beta chains below was sequenced from the same sample in a study of cytomegalovirus exposure and HLA in healthy donors. The PCR contained 60 Vbeta and 13 Jbeta primers. Data came from immunoSEQ multiplex PCR; TCRdb stores just in-frame clones and leaves some out. Here the sample table reports roughly 110,000 clones. What was sequenced was PBMCs. These receptors all stem from a middle-aged man in good health and CMV-seropositive.

The chain carries TRBV10-3 and TRBJ2-7; 8 positions agree with TRBD2. V dropped 4 bases and J dropped 2; count of bases not matched to a gene: 7. Germline V gene sequence: CDR1 ENHRY, CDR2 SYGVKD. The length of the CDR3 is 15 residues. The DNA for the CDR3 is TGTGCCATCAGTGCAGGAACTAGCGGAGCCTACGAGCAGTACTTC. Its translation is CAISAGTSGAYEQYF.

The rearrangement links TRBV10-3 to TRBJ1-1; 9 nucleotides match TRBD1. In germline, CDR1 is ENHRY, CDR2 SYGVKD. The CDR3 extends over 15 amino acids. With 0 bases clipped from V and 4 bases from J, the junction kept 3 bases outside the gene matches. The CDR3 bases are TGTGCCATCAGTGAGTCACAGGGGGCGCCCACTGAAGCTTTCTTT. This encodes CAISESQGAPTEAFF.

The gene calls are TRBV5-1 and TRBJ2-7; 8 nucleotides agree with TRBD1. The CDR3 loop spans 13 amino acids. Germline V gene data show CDR1 as SGHRS and CDR2 as YFSETQ. J lost 3 bases, V lost 8 bases, and 7 bases had no gene match. The chain's CDR3 is CASKRTGNYEQYF. The CDR3 DNA reads as TGCGCCAGTAAGAGGACAGGGAACTACGAGCAGTACTTC.

This chain uses TRBV5-1 with TRBJ2-1; a weak D match, TRBD1 (5 bases). In germline, CDR1 is SGHRS, CDR2 YFSETQ. The CDR3 totals 14 residues. The V end lost 0 bases, the J end lost 7 bases, and 11 bases lay between the germline ends. This CDR3 reads CASSLVPGSNEQFF. The CDR3 DNA is TGCGCCAGCAGCTTGGTGCCAGGGTCGAATGAGCAGTTCTTC.

The chain recombines TRBV27 with TRBJ2-7, with 12 nucleotides matching TRBD2. Germline trimming cut 5 bases from V and 0 bases from J; bases unmatched to any gene: 14. This CDR3 is 19 amino acids long. CDR1 is MNHEY and CDR2 is SMNVEV in the germline V gene (reference sequence). For the CDR3, the DNA is TGTGCCAGCAGTCCTTGGGGACTAGCGGGTAGCACAAGCTCCTACGAGCAGTACTTC. Translated: CASSPWGLAGSTSSYEQYF.

This chain joins TRBV28 and TRBJ2-7; 8 nucleotides align to TRBD1. V shed 6 bases, J shed 3 bases, and the junction held 10 bases outside the gene matches. The germline V gene has CDR1 MDHEN and CDR2 SYDVKM. The CDR3 spans 15 residues. The CDR3 here is CASSSDRVDVYEQYF. Here the CDR3 DNA reads TGTGCCAGCAGCTCGGACAGGGTTGATGTCTACGAGCAGTACTTC.

This chain links TRBV11-2 with TRBJ2-2; the match to TRBD2 covers 13 bases. The length of the CDR3 is 19 residues. V lost 4 bases, J lost 1 base, and 9 bases stayed unmatched. Germline CDR1 and CDR2: SGHAT and FQNNGV. The CDR3 region is CASSSRLAGGYGNTGELFF. Here the CDR3 DNA reads TGTGCCAGCAGCTCTCGACTAGCGGGAGGCTATGGGAACACCGGGGAGCTGTTTTTT.

Points on this clone: The same CDR3 can be traced to other DNA sequences in this sample. The chain joins TRBV18 to TRBJ1-4; 7 bases line up with TRBD1. Germline V CDR1 and CDR2: KGHSH, LQKENI. The V and J ends lost 4 bases and 6 bases, in that order; junction bases with no gene match: 5. There are 14 residues in the CDR3. DNA for the CDR3: TGTGCCAGCTCACTCGGGACAGCAGATGAAAAACTGTTTTTT. The encoded protein is CASSLGTADEKLFF.

The V call is TRBV6-1, the J call TRBJ2-1, with D possibly being TRBD2 (6 bases). Per germline, CDR1 MNHNS and CDR2 SASEGT. The CDR3 has 13 amino acids. Trimming cost V 5 bases and J 9 bases, with 14 bases left between them. CDR3 sequence reads: CASSLASNGEQFF. The CDR3, as DNA: TGTGCCAGCAGTCTAGCGAGTAATGGTGAGCAGTTCTTC.

V is TRBV27 and J is TRBJ2-3, with D possibly being TRBD2 (6 bases). The CDR3 loop spans 13 amino acids. The germline gives CDR1 MNHEY, CDR2 SMNVEV (reference sequence). Trimming removed 5 bases from V and 5 bases from J, with 11 bases in between. This chain's CDR3 is CASSRPGVDTQYF. The DNA of the CDR3 is TGTGCCAGCAGTCGTCCGGGAGTAGATACGCAGTATTTT.